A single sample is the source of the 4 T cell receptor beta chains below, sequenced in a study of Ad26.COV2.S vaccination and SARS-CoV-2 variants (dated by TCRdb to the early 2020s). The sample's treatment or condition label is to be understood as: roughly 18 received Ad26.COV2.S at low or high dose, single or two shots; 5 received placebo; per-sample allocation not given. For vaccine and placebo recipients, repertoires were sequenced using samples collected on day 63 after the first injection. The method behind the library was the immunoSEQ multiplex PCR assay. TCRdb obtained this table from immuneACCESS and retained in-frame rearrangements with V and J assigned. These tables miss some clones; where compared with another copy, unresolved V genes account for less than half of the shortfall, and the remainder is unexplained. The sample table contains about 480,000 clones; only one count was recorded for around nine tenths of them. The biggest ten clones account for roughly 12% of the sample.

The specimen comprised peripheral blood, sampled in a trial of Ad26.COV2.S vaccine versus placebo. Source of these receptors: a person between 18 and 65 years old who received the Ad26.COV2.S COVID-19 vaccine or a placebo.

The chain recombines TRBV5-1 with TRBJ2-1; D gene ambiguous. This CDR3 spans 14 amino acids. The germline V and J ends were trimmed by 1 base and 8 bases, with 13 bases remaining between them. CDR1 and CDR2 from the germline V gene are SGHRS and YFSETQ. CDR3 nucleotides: TGCGCCAGCAGCTTGATGTTAGGCATGGATGAGCAGTTCTTC. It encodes CASSLMLGMDEQFF.

The CDR3 here is CASTEAPVYTGNTIYF. CDR3 in DNA: TGTGCCAGCACTGAAGCTCCAGTCTATACTGGAAACACCATATATTTT. The chain uses TRBV28 and TRBJ1-3; D gene ambiguous. The CDR3 length is 16 residues. From germline, CDR1 is MDHEN and CDR2 SYDVKM. V lost 7 bases and J lost 2, with 18 bases in between.

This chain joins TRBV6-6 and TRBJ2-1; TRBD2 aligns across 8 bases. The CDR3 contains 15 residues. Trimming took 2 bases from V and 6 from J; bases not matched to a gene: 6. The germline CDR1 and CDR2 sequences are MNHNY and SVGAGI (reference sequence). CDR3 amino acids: CASSYELAAPNEQFF. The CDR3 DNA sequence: TGTGCCAGCAGTTACGAACTAGCGGCCCCCAATGAGCAGTTCTTC.

CDR3 residues: CASKRNEQYF. The CDR3, as DNA: TGTGCCAGCAAACGGAACGAGCAGTACTTC. The rearrangement links TRBV2 to TRBJ2-7; D ambiguous. Per germline, CDR1 SNHLY and CDR2 FYNNEI. Trimming stripped 7 bases from V and 5 bases from J, with 6 bases between. The CDR3 sequence is 10 residues long.